This passage covers 3 T cell receptor beta chains from one sample sequenced in a study of blood T cell repertoires in COVID-19. Profiling relied on immunoSEQ multiplex PCR, and the TCRdb table lists in-frame clones only, not all of them. The table records approximately 180,000 clones, about 81% of them present only once. Specimen: peripheral blood. The receptor source for this set is a woman in her 70s with acute or convalescent COVID-19.

The chain employs TRBV13 and TRBJ1-1; 9 bases line up with TRBD1. Germline V gene data show CDR1 as PRHDT and CDR2 as FYEKMQ (reference sequence). Losses at the gene ends were 2 bases for V and 3 bases for J; bases not matched to a gene: 4. The CDR3 covers 15 residues. This CDR3 is CASSLRRDRDTEAFF. The DNA of the CDR3 is TGTGCCAGCAGCTTAAGGCGGGACAGGGACACTGAAGCTTTCTTT.

The J gene is TRBJ1-5, the V gene TRBV7-8; maybe TRBD1 (5 bases). Germline assignment: CDR1 SGHVS and CDR2 FQNEAQ. Trimming cost V 0 bases and J 0 bases, with 9 bases left between them. This CDR3 has 16 residues. DNA of the CDR3: TGTGCCAGCAGCTTAGCGCAGGGTTATAGCAATCAGCCCCAGCATTTT. Translating it yields CASSLAQGYSNQPQHF.

The rearrangement joins TRBV5-1 to TRBJ2-3, with 10 bases that match TRBD2. J gave up 3 bases and V 4 bases, and 2 bases lay outside the gene matches. The CDR3 totals 14 residues. The germline gives CDR1 SGHRS, CDR2 YFSETQ. The CDR3 nucleotides are TGCGCCAGCAGCCCGGGACTAGCGACAGATACGCAGTATTTT. This encodes CASSPGLATDTQYF.